This T cell receptor beta chain was identified in a study of blood T cell repertoires in COVID-19. TCRdb's copy holds only in-frame clones and misses some; the assay was immunoSEQ multiplex PCR. The sample includes around 190,000 clones, around 85% of them seen just once. With 3 bases removed from V and 0 bases from J, the gap between germline ends came to 15 bases. The CDR3 consists of 17 residues. Germline V gene sequence: CDR1 SGDLS, CDR2 YYNGEE. The TCR sequence derives from a woman aged 50 to 60 with acute or convalescent COVID-19. The chain recombines TRBV9 with TRBJ1-4, with a tentative D call TRBD1 (6 bases). Sequencing was carried out using peripheral blood. CDR3 sequence (DNA): TGTGCCAGCAGCGCTGGGGCAGGGGTAGCAACTAATGAAAAACTGTTTTTT. This gives the protein CASSAGAGVATNEKLFF.